Detailed here is one T cell receptor beta chain. Antigen unknown. Breast cancer patients provided tissue from their axillary draining lymph nodes. The record originates from a study of breast tumors, draining lymph nodes, adjacent tissues. Findings of the study overall: Compared with lymph nodes, tumors were less diverse; compared with nontumor tissue, more. Tumor T cell lymph node origin was a supported hypothesis, not proven. Compared with basal-like, luminal-like tumors shared significantly more repertoire with nontumor tissue. Findings are consistent with lymph node origin and intratumoral expansion of most tumor T cells.

Germline CDR1 and CDR2: SNHLY and FYNNEI. CDR3 length: 13 amino acids. The V and J ends lost 5 bases and 5 bases respectively, with 12 bases between them. TCRdb re-called the multiplex PCR reads with MiXCR, one entry per CDR3 protein. This sample has over 200,000 distinct CDR3 sequences, with under 40% found just once. Sequencing was performed on axillary lymph node tissue. The TCR comes from a female donor with breast cancer. Some clones in this sample may be carry-over from other donors' samples. The rearrangement uses TRBV2 and TRBJ2-5; maybe TRBD2 (6 bases). Here the CDR3 reads CASSQASDETQYF. The CDR3 bases are TGTGCCAGCAGTCAGGCTAGCGACGAGACCCAGTACTTC.